This T cell receptor (beta chain) was obtained from a study of beta chain features in type 1 diabetes. All of the isolated RNA was reverse transcribed, so expressed TCRB transcripts were sequenced. The protocol was immunoSEQ multiplex PCR, while the TCRdb copy is restricted to in-frame clones and leaves out a portion. The sample has approximately 60,000 clones; approximately 59% are singletons. Findings and limits, study-wide: Type 1 diabetes patients showed a moderate but significant shortening of TCRB CDR3s in all four CD4+ subsets. In comparison with healthy donors, patients had naive, central memory and Treg TCRB repertoires that appeared more similar. Over-representation of high TCR-expressing cells was a possible consequence of cDNA sequencing.

Donors contributed one heparinised blood draw apiece, averaging about 116 mL. The J segment lost 1 base and the V segment lost 7 bases, leaving 12 bases of the junction unmatched. Germline values: CDR1 SNHLY, CDR2 FYNNEI. This CDR3 region has 16 residues. Regarding this clone: Its antigen remains unknown.

Sequencing input: Tregs from blood. The J gene is TRBJ2-5, the V gene TRBV2, with TRBD1 identical over 7 bases. This clonotype was obtained from a woman under 30 in good health. In nucleotides, the CDR3 is TGTGCCAGCATCGAGGGGACAGAGCTGTTCCAAGAGACCCAGTACTTC. Amino acids: CASIEGTELFQETQYF.